A single sample gave rise to the 3 T cell receptor beta chains below, sequenced in a study of blood T cell repertoires in COVID-19. Profiling relied on immunoSEQ multiplex PCR, and the TCRdb table lists in-frame clones only, not all of them. The sample has some 270,000 clones, 86% seen once; the top ten hold approximately 5%. Sequencing was done on a sample of peripheral blood. The receptors come from a woman aged 80 or over with COVID-19, enrolled during active disease.

This chain uses TRBV12-3 or TRBV12-4 with TRBJ1-1; TRBD1 might be the D (6 bases). V lost 10 bases, J lost 10 bases, and 22 bases lay in between. The CDR3 totals 13 residues. CDR3 region: CAITYRATDPAFF. The CDR3 DNA is TGTGCCATTACTTACAGGGCCACTGACCCAGCTTTCTTT.

The V gene is TRBV24-1, the J gene TRBJ2-3; 9 positions match TRBD1. The CDR3 contains 15 residues. V shed 2 bases and J 3 bases; nucleotides not matched to a gene: 2. Germline CDR1 is KGHDR and CDR2 is SFDVKD. The CDR3 DNA is TGTGCCACCAGTGATTACAGGGGGCAAACAGATACGCAGTATTTT. As protein: CATSDYRGQTDTQYF.

J is TRBJ2-7 and V is TRBV11-2; possible D gene TRBD2, 7 bases. The CDR3 is 16 residues long. Germline values: CDR1 SGHAT, CDR2 FQNNGV. V lost 6 bases and J 6 bases, leaving 24 bases between the germline ends. Here the CDR3 DNA reads TGTGCCAGCAGGCGAGGGAGGGGGGGCCCTGGTATCGAGCAGTACTTC. This translates into CASRRGRGGPGIEQYF.